The 19 T cell receptor beta chains reported below all come from one sample, sequenced in a study of cytomegalovirus exposure and HLA in healthy donors. It was with 60 Vbeta and 13 Jbeta primers that the PCR ran. TCRdb's table, derived via immunoSEQ multiplex PCR, lists solely in-frame clones and lacks some. The table records about 160,000 clones, approximately 72% of them present only once. Sequenced material: PBMCs. Receptors were obtained from a female donor in good health and CMV-seronegative.

This clone is a singleton in its sample. This chain joins TRBV6-4 and TRBJ1-4; 10 nucleotides line up with TRBD1. Germline-derived CDR1 and CDR2 are MRHNA and SNTAGT. The CDR3 runs to 14 residues. Trimming took 6 bases from V and 7 from J; bases not matched to a gene: 5. The CDR3 sequence: CASSPDRGSEKLFF. Here the CDR3 DNA reads TGTGCCAGCAGCCCGGACAGGGGGAGTGAAAAACTGTTTTTT.

On this clone: Other DNA sequences within the sample encode an identical CDR3. The chain links TRBV7-3 to TRBJ2-5; no clear D. V was cut by 2 bases and J by 2 bases, with 6 bases left in between. CDR1 is SGHTA, CDR2 FQGTGA, per germline. This CDR3 has 13 residues. CDR3 in DNA: TGTGCCAGCAGCTTAGGCTTTCAAGAGACCCAGTACTTC. It encodes CASSLGFQETQYF.

The chain couples TRBV30 to TRBJ2-3; D gene uncertain. Germline loops: CDR1 GTSNPN, CDR2 SVGIG (reference sequence). The CDR3 sequence is 14 residues long. The V gene lost 2 bases and the J gene lost 4 bases, with 13 bases spanning the gap. The CDR3 loop reads CAWSNQRGADTQYF. CDR3 nucleotides: TGTGCCTGGAGTAATCAACGAGGAGCAGATACGCAGTATTTT.

This CDR3 reads CASSIDSNTEAFF. Here the CDR3 DNA reads TGTGCCAGCAGCATAGACAGCAACACTGAAGCTTTCTTT. The chain has TRBV2 and TRBJ1-1; a possible D gene is TRBD1 (5 bases). The CDR3 totals 13 residues. Germline CDR1 SNHLY, CDR2 FYNNEI. V lost 6 bases and J 2 bases, leaving 10 bases between the germline ends.

This clone has a handful of counts. The V call is TRBV6-6, the J call TRBJ1-6; 8 bases are a match to TRBD1. The V segment lost 6 bases and the J segment 6 bases; nucleotides outside the gene matches: 7. CDR1 is MNHNY, CDR2 SVGAGI, per germline (reference sequence). The CDR3 sequence is 15 residues long. The CDR3 sequence: CASSSDREGNSPLHF. As DNA, the CDR3 is TGTGCCAGCAGCTCGGACAGGGAGGGTAATTCACCCCTCCACTTT.

The V and J genes are TRBV5-1 and TRBJ2-3, with 15 positions matching TRBD2. Germline V gene lookup returns CDR1 SGHRS and CDR2 YFSETQ. Trimming cost V 4 bases and J 7 bases; bases outside gene matches: 10. This CDR3 region has 17 residues. For the CDR3, the DNA is TGCGCCAGCAGCGTGGTAACCGGGACTAGCGGGGGGAATACGCAGTATTTT. It encodes CASSVVTGTSGGNTQYF.

The chain uses TRBV27 and TRBJ1-1; weak D call: TRBD1 (5 bases). The germline CDR1 and CDR2 sequences are MNHEY and SMNVEV (reference sequence). The CDR3 has 16 residues. Deletions cut 6 bases from V and 0 bases from J, with 17 bases between. DNA for the CDR3: TGTGCCAGCAGAGCGAACGGGGGACTCATGAACACTGAAGCTTTCTTT. This encodes CASRANGGLMNTEAFF.

V and J are TRBV5-5 and TRBJ2-3; maybe TRBD1 (5 bases). The CDR3 sequence is 13 residues long. Trimming removed 0 bases from V and 4 bases from J, with 6 bases in between. Germline-derived CDR1 and CDR2 are SGHKS and YYEKEE (reference sequence). CDR3 nucleotides: TGTGCCAGCAGCTTGGAGGGGTCAGATACGCAGTATTTT. Protein product: CASSLEGSDTQYF. Full variable domain (rest looked up from reference TRBV5-5 and TRBJ2-3): DAGVTQSPTHLIKTRGQQVTLRCSPISGHKSVSWYQQVLGQGPQFIFQYYEKEERGRGNFPDRFSARQFPNYSSELNVNALLLGDSALYLCASSLEGSDTQYFGPGTRLTVL.

The V gene is TRBV6-1, the J gene TRBJ2-7; possible D gene TRBD2, 6 bases. The germline V gene encodes CDR1 MNHNS and CDR2 SASEGT. The CDR3 sequence is 14 residues long. V was trimmed by 2 bases and J by 3 bases, leaving 11 bases between them. CDR3: CASSEQLGGYEQYF. CDR3 bases: TGTGCCAGCAGTGAACAGCTGGGGGGCTACGAGCAGTACTTC.

J is TRBJ2-1 and V is TRBV1; the D call TRBD2 from the table was never checked on the DNA. TRBV1 is a pseudogene. CDR3 size: 21 residues. The CDR3 sequence is CTSSQDLTASGGPSSYNEQFF. CDR3 nucleotides: TGCACCAGCAGCCAAGATCTTACGGCCAGCGGGGGCCCGAGCTCCTACAATGAGCAGTTCTTC.

The chain carries TRBV30 and TRBJ2-3; perhaps TRBD2 as D (5 bases). Germline V lookup: CDR1 GTSNPN, CDR2 SVGIG (reference sequence). This CDR3 spans 12 amino acids. Trimming took off 3 bases at V and 2 bases at J, with 6 bases between the two ends. CDR3 sequence: CAWSRDTDTQYF. CDR3 sequence (DNA): TGTGCCTGGAGCCGGGACACAGATACGCAGTATTTT.

This chain joins TRBV19 and TRBJ2-1; 11 bases align to TRBD1. CDR1 and CDR2 (germline): LNHDA, SQIVND (reference sequence). The J segment lost 5 bases and the V segment lost 6 bases, leaving 9 bases of the junction unmatched. The CDR3 sequence is 16 residues long. The CDR3 DNA is TGTGCCAGTAGCCGAATTCCGGGACAGGGGGACAATGAGCAGTTCTTC. Protein sequence: CASSRIPGQGDNEQFF.

On this clone: Other DNA sequences in the sample encode the same CDR3. The J gene is TRBJ1-1, the V gene TRBV7-9; D not resolved. The V end was cut by 5 bases, the J end by 2 bases, with 9 bases between. CDR1 and CDR2 (germline): SEHNR, FQNEAQ (reference sequence). The CDR3 is 13 amino acids. The CDR3 reads CASSPGLNTEAFF. Here the CDR3 DNA reads TGTGCCAGCAGCCCTGGCCTTAACACTGAAGCTTTCTTT.

V gene TRBV2 combines with J gene TRBJ1-2; 8 bases are shared with TRBD1. Trimming cost V 7 bases and J 8 bases; bases outside gene matches: 12. The germline CDR1 and CDR2 sequences are SNHLY and FYNNEI. The CDR3 has 14 amino acids. CDR3 nucleotide sequence: TGTGCCAGCACCAACGCCCGGACAGGGATCGGCTACACCTTC. Protein sequence: CASTNARTGIGYTF.

V and J are TRBV7-2 and TRBJ1-3; no clear D gene. V lost 1 base and J lost 0, with 7 bases in between. The germline V gene has CDR1 SGHTA and CDR2 FQGNSA. CDR3 size: 15 residues. The CDR3 DNA is TGTGCCAGCAGCTTAGGGCCGTTCTCTGGAAACACCATATATTTT. Translation gives CASSLGPFSGNTIYF.

The chain employs TRBV15 and TRBJ1-5; D possibly corresponds to TRBD1 (6 bases). This CDR3 has 16 amino acids. Germline V gene sequence: CDR1 LNHNV, CDR2 YYDKDF (reference sequence). V was clipped by 0 bases and J by 2 bases, with 11 bases between them. The CDR3 bases are TGTGCCACCAGCAGAGATGGCAGGGGAGGCAATCAGCCCCAGCATTTT. Protein product: CATSRDGRGGNQPQHF.

This chain links TRBV4-1 with TRBJ2-5; TRBD1 matches at 7 bases. CDR3 length: 16 residues. V was pared by 0 bases and J by 4 bases, with 8 bases of the junction left unmatched. CDR1 and CDR2 (germline): MGHRA, YSYEKL. The CDR3 nucleotides are TGCGCCAGCAGCCAAGATGGAGGACAGGTTGGAGAGACCCAGTACTTC. Translation gives CASSQDGGQVGETQYF.

The sample holds one count of this clone. The V and J genes are TRBV6-6 and TRBJ1-1; D not resolved. Trimming left V 4 bases short and J 4 bases short, with 10 bases between. CDR1 is MNHNY and CDR2 is SVGAGI in the germline V gene (reference sequence). The CDR3 length is 13 residues. CDR3 DNA: TGTGCCAGCAGTTTTGGCCGGGGCACTGAAGCTTTCTTT. Its protein is CASSFGRGTEAFF.

This clone has more than one count but fewer than ten. The chain employs TRBV2 and TRBJ1-2; D call uncertain. This CDR3 has 15 amino acids. The ends were cut back, 2 bases at V and 0 bases at J, with 10 bases in the middle. Germline V gene data show CDR1 as SNHLY and CDR2 as FYNNEI. The CDR3 protein is CASSEFGVTNYGYTF. The CDR3 region has the DNA TGTGCCAGCAGTGAATTCGGGGTTACTAACTATGGCTACACCTTC.